This passage covers 16 T cell receptor beta chains from one sample sequenced in a study of regulatory T cells in long-lasting Graves disease. For TCR beta, libraries came from iRepertoire HTBI primers and Arm-PCR of CDR3 regions. TCRdb recomputed calls from the multiplex PCR reads with MiXCR, one row per CDR3 protein. The repertoire includes 450,000 to 600,000 distinct CDR3 sequences, about 13% of them detected once, and under 10% sits in the top ten. Documented time point: newly diagnosed GD, antithyroid drugs for less than 3 months. Researchers made the TCR library from RNA that was extracted from PBMCs. This sample also belongs to another study, concerning T cells in Graves' hyperthyroidism and ophthalmopathy.

The input for sequencing was peripheral blood mononuclear cells (PBMCs), taken at new diagnosis, from a patient treated with antithyroid drugs. All receptors come from a man aged 25-45 years with Graves disease.

This clonotype was recorded many times. V usage is TRBV5-1 and J usage is TRBJ2-1; 11 nucleotides line up with TRBD2. CDR1 and CDR2 (germline): SGHRS, YFSETQ. This CDR3 spans 16 amino acids. V was clipped by 2 bases and J by 7 bases; unmatched bases: 8. The CDR3 region is CASSLVAGGPLNEQFF. For the CDR3, the DNA is TGCGCCAGCAGCTTAGTAGCGGGAGGGCCGTTGAATGAGCAGTTCTTC. Together with reference TRBV5-1 and TRBJ2-1, the CDR3 gives the full variable domain: KAGVTQTPRYLIKTRGQQVTLSCSPISGHRSVSWYQQTPGQGLQFLFEYFSETQRNKGNFPGRFSGRQFSNSRSEMNVSTLELGDSALYLCASSLVAGGPLNEQFFGPGTRLTVL.

In its sample, this clonotype was seen many times. This sequence joins TRBV29-1 and TRBJ1-1; maybe TRBD1 (5 bases). Germline V gene data show CDR1 as SQVTM and CDR2 as ANQGSEA. The CDR3 has 11 amino acids. The V end lost 7 bases, the J end lost 11 bases, and 17 bases lay between the germline ends. The CDR3: CSAISGRFAFF. In DNA form, the CDR3 reads TGCAGCGCAATATCGGGGCGGTTCGCTTTCTTT.

Many counts were recorded for this clonotype. The chain uses TRBV5-1 and TRBJ2-7, with D maybe TRBD1 (5 bases). This CDR3 has 13 amino acids. V lost 1 base to trimming and J lost 1 base, with 6 bases between them. Looked up from germline, CDR1 is SGHRS and CDR2 is YFSETQ. The chain's CDR3 is CASSLQGSYEQYF. The DNA for the CDR3 is TGCGCCAGCAGCTTGCAGGGTTCCTACGAGCAGTACTTC. Variable domain in full (rest from reference TRBV5-1 and TRBJ2-7): KAGVTQTPRYLIKTRGQQVTLSCSPISGHRSVSWYQQTPGQGLQFLFEYFSETQRNKGNFPGRFSGRQFSNSRSEMNVSTLELGDSALYLCASSLQGSYEQYFGPGTRLTVT.

This clonotype was seen at least ten times. V gene TRBV12-3 or TRBV12-4 combines with J gene TRBJ2-1, with D perhaps given as TRBD1 or TRBD2 (5 bases each). V was cut by 6 bases and J by 6 bases, with 15 bases left in between. This CDR3 has 14 residues. This CDR3 is CASSLGAAGNEQFF. CDR3 bases: TGTGCCAGCAGCCTCGGGGCAGCAGGCAATGAGCAGTTCTTC.

This clonotype was detected ten times or more. The chain couples TRBV7-6 to TRBJ2-5, with D possibly matching TRBD1 (5 bases). Trimming shortened V by 5 bases and J by 1 base, and 11 bases separated the two germline ends. The CDR3 is 14 residues long. Germline CDR1 and CDR2: SGHVS and FNYEAQ. The CDR3: CASSALRVQETQYF. CDR3 sequence (DNA): TGTGCCAGCAGCGCCCTCAGGGTCCAAGAGACCCAGTACTTC.

This clonotype was counted at least ten times. The chain links TRBV7-9 to TRBJ1-5, with D unclear. The germline CDR1 and CDR2 sequences are SEHNR and FQNEAQ (reference sequence). The germline V and J ends were trimmed by 3 bases and 6 bases, with 12 bases remaining between them. This CDR3 is 14 amino acids long. The DNA of the CDR3 is TGTGCCAGCAGCTTGGCGGCAAGCCGTCAGCCCCAGCATTTT. Residues: CASSLAASRQPQHF.

This clonotype was picked up a small number of times. The chain joins TRBV20-1 to TRBJ2-1, with a weak D call TRBD2 (5 bases). This CDR3 spans 14 amino acids. The V gene's germline CDR1 is DFQATT and CDR2 SNEGSKA (reference sequence). V dropped 0 bases and J dropped 3 bases, with 9 bases sitting between them. CDR3 nucleotides: TGCAGTGCTAGAGAACCTAGCTTCTACAATGAGCAGTTCTTC. It yields the protein CSAREPSFYNEQFF.

As concerns this clonotype: This may stem from a read error, because a much larger clone lies one nucleotide away. The rearrangement links TRBV27 to TRBJ1-2; D is unresolved. The CDR3 sequence is 15 residues long. Germline V gene sequence: CDR1 MNHEY, CDR2 SMNVEV (reference sequence). V was trimmed by 7 bases and J by 2 bases, leaving 17 bases between them. The CDR3 protein is CASNSPWEANYGYTF. CDR3 DNA: TGTGCCAGCAACTCACCCTGGGAAGCAAACTATGGCTACACCTTC.

By sample fraction, this clonotype is medium-sized (0.01 to 0.1%). This rearrangement joins TRBV2 to TRBJ2-3; D unresolved. Trimming took off 4 bases at V and 1 base at J, with 3 bases between the two ends. The CDR3 sequence is 12 residues long. Germline V gene lookup returns CDR1 SNHLY and CDR2 FYNNEI. CDR3 bases: TGTGCCAGCAGTGCAGGCACAGATACGCAGTATTTT. Translation gives CASSAGTDTQYF.

The J gene is TRBJ2-1, the V gene TRBV7-9; 13 positions match TRBD2. Germline assignment: CDR1 SEHNR and CDR2 FQNEAQ (reference sequence). The CDR3 is made up of 20 amino acids. The V gene end was trimmed by 0 bases and the J gene end by 0 bases; junction bases not matched to a gene: 8. The CDR3 loop is CASSLALAGGPSFSYNEQFF. The CDR3 DNA sequence: TGTGCCAGCAGCTTAGCACTAGCGGGAGGGCCCTCTTTCTCCTACAATGAGCAGTTCTTC.

This clonotype was recorded many times. The chain combines TRBV30 with TRBJ2-1; D is unresolved. CDR3 length: 13 residues. V was cut by 2 bases and J by 5 bases, with 10 bases left in between. The germline V gene encodes CDR1 GTSNPN and CDR2 SVGIG (reference sequence). The CDR3 bases are TGTGCCTGGAGTACCCGACTGGACAATGAGCAGTTCTTC. Encoded protein: CAWSTRLDNEQFF.

This clonotype occurred many times. The chain has TRBV2 and TRBJ2-7, with a tentative D call TRBD2 (6 bases). This CDR3 has 9 residues. Trimming cost V 9 bases and J 6 bases, with 6 bases left between them. CDR1 is SNHLY, CDR2 FYNNEI, per germline. This CDR3 reads CAREGEQYF. CDR3 DNA sequence: TGTGCCAGGGAGGGCGAGCAGTACTTC.

Ten or more counts support this clonotype. V and J are TRBV6-1 and TRBJ1-5; 8 positions agree with TRBD1. The CDR3 has 18 amino acids. Per the germline V gene, CDR1 is MNHNS and CDR2 is SASEGT. The ends lost 0 bases at V and 2 bases at J; junction bases unmatched: 9. This chain's CDR3 is CASSEALRGTGGNQPQHF. CDR3 DNA sequence: TGTGCCAGCAGTGAAGCGCTTCGGGGGACAGGAGGCAATCAGCCCCAGCATTTT.

This clonotype appeared a few times. The rearrangement links TRBV6-1 to TRBJ1-5; no firm D call. The CDR3 length is 13 residues. CDR1 MNHNS and CDR2 SASEGT come from the germline V gene. V was clipped by 5 bases and J by 8 bases, with 13 bases between them. The DNA of the CDR3 is TGTGCCAGCAGTCTGATCTCTCAGGAGCCCCAGCATTTT. Its protein is CASSLISQEPQHF.

The gene calls are TRBV7-2 and TRBJ2-2; D unclear. Germline CDR1 and CDR2: SGHTA and FQGNSA. Trimming pared 5 bases from V and 9 bases from J, leaving 10 bases between. This CDR3 has 12 amino acids. This chain's CDR3 is CASSQVYRELFF. The CDR3 DNA is TGTGCCAGCAGCCAAGTATACCGGGAGCTGTTTTTT.

There are many counts of this clonotype. This chain uses TRBV12-3 or TRBV12-4 with TRBJ2-7; D unresolved. V gave up 4 bases and J gave up 3 bases, with 10 bases separating them. The CDR3 spans 13 residues. The CDR3 DNA reads TGTGCCAGCAGTTATACCACAGTCTACGAGCAGTACTTC. This encodes CASSYTTVYEQYF.